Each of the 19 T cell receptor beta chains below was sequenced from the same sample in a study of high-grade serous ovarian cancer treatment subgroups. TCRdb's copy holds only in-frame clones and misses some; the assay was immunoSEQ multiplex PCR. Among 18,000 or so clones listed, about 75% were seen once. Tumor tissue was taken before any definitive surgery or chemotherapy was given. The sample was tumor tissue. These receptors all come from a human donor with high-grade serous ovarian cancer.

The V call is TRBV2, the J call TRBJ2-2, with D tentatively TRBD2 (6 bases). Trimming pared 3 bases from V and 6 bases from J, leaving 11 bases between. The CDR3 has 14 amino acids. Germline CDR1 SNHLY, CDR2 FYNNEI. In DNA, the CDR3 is TGTGCCAGCAGTGAGGGAGGAACTCCCGGGGAGCTGTTTTTT. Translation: CASSEGGTPGELFF.

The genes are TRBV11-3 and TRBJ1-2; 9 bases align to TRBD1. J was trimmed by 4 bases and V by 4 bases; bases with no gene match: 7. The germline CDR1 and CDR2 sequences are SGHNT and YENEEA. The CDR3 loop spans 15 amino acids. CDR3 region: CASSSRDRVPYGYTF. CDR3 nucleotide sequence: TGTGCCAGCAGCTCTCGGGACAGGGTTCCCTATGGCTACACCTTC.

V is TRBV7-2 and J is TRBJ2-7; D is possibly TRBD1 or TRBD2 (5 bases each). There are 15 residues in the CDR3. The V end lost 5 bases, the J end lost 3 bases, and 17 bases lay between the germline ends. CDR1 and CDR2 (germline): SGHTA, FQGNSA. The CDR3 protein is CASSLRTGGNYEQYF. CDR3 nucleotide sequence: TGTGCCAGCAGCCTACGTACAGGAGGAAACTACGAGCAGTACTTC.

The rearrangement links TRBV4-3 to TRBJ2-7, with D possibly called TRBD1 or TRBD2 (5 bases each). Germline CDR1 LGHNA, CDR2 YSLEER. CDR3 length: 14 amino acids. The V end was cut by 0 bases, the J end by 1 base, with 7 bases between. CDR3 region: CASSQEGVSYEQYF. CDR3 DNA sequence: TGCGCCAGCAGCCAAGAGGGGGTTTCCTACGAGCAGTACTTC.

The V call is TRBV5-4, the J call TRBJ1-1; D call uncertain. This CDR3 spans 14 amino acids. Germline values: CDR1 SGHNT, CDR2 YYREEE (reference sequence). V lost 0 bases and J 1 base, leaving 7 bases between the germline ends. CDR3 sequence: CASSLDLGNTEAFF. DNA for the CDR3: TGTGCCAGCAGCTTGGATCTGGGGAACACTGAAGCTTTCTTT.

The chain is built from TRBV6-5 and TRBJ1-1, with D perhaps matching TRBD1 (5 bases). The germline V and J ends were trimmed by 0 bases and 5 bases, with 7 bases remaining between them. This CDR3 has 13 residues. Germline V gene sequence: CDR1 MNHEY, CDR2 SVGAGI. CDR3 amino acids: CASSYSGGTEAFF. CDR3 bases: TGTGCCAGCAGTTACTCGGGGGGGACTGAAGCTTTCTTT.

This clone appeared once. CDR3 sequence reads: CASSLRGAGTSGNTIYF. CDR3 DNA sequence: TGTGCCAGCAGTTTGCGGGGGGCAGGGACCTCTGGAAACACCATATATTTT. The chain links TRBV28 to TRBJ1-3; D possibly corresponds to TRBD1 (6 bases). The ends were cut back, 3 bases at V and 0 bases at J, with 15 bases in the middle. Germline-derived CDR1 and CDR2 are MDHEN and SYDVKM. The CDR3 has 17 amino acids.

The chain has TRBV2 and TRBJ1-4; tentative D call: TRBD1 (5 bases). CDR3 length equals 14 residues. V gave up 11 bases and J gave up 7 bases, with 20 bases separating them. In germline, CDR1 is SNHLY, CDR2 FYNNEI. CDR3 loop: CACLGVGMVEKLFF. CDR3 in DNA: TGTGCCTGCCTGGGGGTAGGGATGGTTGAAAAACTGTTTTTT. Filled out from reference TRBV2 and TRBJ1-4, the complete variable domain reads EPEVTQTPSHQVTQMGQEVILRCVPISNHLYFYWYRQILGQKVEFLVSFYNNEISEKSEIFDDQFSVERPDGSNFTLKIRSTKLEDSAMYFCACLGVGMVEKLFFGSGTQLSVL.

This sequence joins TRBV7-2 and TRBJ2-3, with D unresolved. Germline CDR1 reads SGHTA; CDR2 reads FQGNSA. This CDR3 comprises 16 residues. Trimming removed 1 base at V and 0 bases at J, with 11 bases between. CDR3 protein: CASSLGAGTSTDTQYF. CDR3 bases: TGTGCCAGCAGCTTAGGTGCAGGTACTAGCACAGATACGCAGTATTTT.

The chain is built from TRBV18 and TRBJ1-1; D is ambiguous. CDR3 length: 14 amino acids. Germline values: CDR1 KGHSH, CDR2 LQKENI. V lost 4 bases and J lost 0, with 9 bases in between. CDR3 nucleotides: TGTGCCAGCTCACTAGGGCTGTTGAACACTGAAGCTTTCTTT. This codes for CASSLGLLNTEAFF.

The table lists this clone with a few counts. CDR3 in DNA: TGTGCCAGCAGCCCCCTAGAGGGGGAAAAACTGTTTTTT. Amino acid sequence: CASSPLEGEKLFF. J is TRBJ1-4 and V is TRBV7-9; possible D gene TRBD1, 5 bases. Trimming removed 5 bases at V and 8 bases at J, with 12 bases between. CDR1 is SEHNR, CDR2 FQNEAQ, per germline (reference sequence). CDR3 length equals 13 residues.

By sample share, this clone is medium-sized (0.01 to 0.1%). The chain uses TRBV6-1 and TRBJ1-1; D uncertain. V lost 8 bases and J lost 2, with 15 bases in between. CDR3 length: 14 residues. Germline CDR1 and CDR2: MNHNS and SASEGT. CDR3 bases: TGTGCCAGCGGACCAAACCGCATTAACACTGAAGCTTTCTTT. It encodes CASGPNRINTEAFF.

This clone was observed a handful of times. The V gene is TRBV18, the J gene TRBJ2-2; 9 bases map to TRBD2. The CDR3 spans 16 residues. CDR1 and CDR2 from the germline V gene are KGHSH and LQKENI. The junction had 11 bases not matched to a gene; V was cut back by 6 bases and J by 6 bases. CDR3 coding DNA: TGTGCCAGCTCTCTTCGAACTAGCGGGTCCTCCGGGGAGCTGTTTTTT. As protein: CASSLRTSGSSGELFF.

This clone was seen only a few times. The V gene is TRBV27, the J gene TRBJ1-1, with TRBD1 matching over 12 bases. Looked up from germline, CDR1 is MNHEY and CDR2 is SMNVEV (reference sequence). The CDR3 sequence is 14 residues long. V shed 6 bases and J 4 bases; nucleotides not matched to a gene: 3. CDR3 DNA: TGTGCCAGCAGCCGGGACAGGGGGCCCACTGAAGCTTTCTTT. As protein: CASSRDRGPTEAFF.

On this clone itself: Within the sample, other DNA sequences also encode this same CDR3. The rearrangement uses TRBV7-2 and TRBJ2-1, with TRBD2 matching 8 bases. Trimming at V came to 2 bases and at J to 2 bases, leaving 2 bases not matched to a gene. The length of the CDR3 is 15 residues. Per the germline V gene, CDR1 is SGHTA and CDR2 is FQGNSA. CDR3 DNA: TGTGCCAGCAGCTTAACTAGCGGACCCTACAATGAGCAGTTCTTC. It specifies CASSLTSGPYNEQFF.

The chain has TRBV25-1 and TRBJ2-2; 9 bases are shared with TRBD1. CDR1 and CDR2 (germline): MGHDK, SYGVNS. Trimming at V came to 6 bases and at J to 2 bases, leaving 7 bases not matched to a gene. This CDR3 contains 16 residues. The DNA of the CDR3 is TGTGCCAGCAGCAGCGGGACAGGGAGTAACACCGGGGAGCTGTTTTTT. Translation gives CASSSGTGSNTGELFF.

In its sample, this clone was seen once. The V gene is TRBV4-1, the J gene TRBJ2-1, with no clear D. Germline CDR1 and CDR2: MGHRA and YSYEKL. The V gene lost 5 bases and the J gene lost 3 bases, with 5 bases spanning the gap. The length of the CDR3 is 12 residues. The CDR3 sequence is CASSNSYNEQFF. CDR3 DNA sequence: TGCGCCAGCAGCAACAGCTACAATGAGCAGTTCTTC.

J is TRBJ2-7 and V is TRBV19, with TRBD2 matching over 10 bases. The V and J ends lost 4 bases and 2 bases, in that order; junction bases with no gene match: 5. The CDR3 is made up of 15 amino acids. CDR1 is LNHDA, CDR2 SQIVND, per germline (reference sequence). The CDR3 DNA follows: TGTGCCAGTAGTACCCTACTAGCGGGACCCTACGAGCAGTACTTC. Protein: CASSTLLAGPYEQYF. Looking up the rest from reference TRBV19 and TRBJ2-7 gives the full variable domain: DGGITQSPKYLFRKEGQNVTLSCEQNLNHDAMYWYRQDPGQGLRLIYYSQIVNDFQKGDIAEGYSVSREKKESFPLTVTSAQKNPTAFYLCASSTLLAGPYEQYFGPGTRLTVT.

CDR3 coding DNA: TGTGCCAGCAGAAGGGATATGGGGATGGCTGAAGCTTTCTTT. It yields the protein CASRRDMGMAEAFF. V and J are TRBV7-9 and TRBJ1-1; no firm D call. The CDR3 covers 14 residues. Germline-derived CDR1 and CDR2 are SEHNR and FQNEAQ (reference sequence). The germline V and J ends were trimmed by 6 bases and 6 bases, with 17 bases remaining between them.